This is a list of T cell receptor beta chains from one sample in a study of blood T cell repertoires in COVID-19. Profiling relied on immunoSEQ multiplex PCR, and the TCRdb table lists in-frame clones only, not all of them. In the table there are roughly 200,000 clones, 82% of which are singletons. Sequencing was done on a sample of PBMCs or T cells enriched from blood (not recorded which). The origin of the receptors is a woman aged 55-70 years with acute COVID-19. CDR3s include the opening cysteine and the closing phenylalanine or tryptophan. The D gene is left open where the match is weak. Where a row states a size, it is once, few, many or the class of an expanded clone; other rows omit it.

>TRBD1|-|TRBV18|TRBJ1-5
CASSPWGDRANQPQHF
TGTGCCAGCTCACCTTGGGGGGACAGGGCCAATCAGCCCCAGCATTTT
>TRBD1|-|TRBV24-1|TRBJ2-6
CATKKVVGQPHSGANVLTF
TGTGCCACCAAAAAAGTCGTGGGACAGCCCCACTCGGGGGCCAACGTCCTGACTTTC
>TRBD2|once|TRBV5-1|TRBJ2-2
CASSLRAGADTGELFF
TGCGCCAGCAGCTTACGTGCGGGAGCGGACACCGGGGAGCTGTTTTTT
>TRBD1|-|TRBV24-1|TRBJ2-2
CATSDLRRTGEDTGELFF
TGTGCCACCAGTGATTTGCGTCGGACAGGGGAGGACACCGGGGAGCTGTTTTTT
>-|-|TRBV29-1|TRBJ1-3
CSVETPSGNTIYF
TGCAGCGTTGAAACACCCTCTGGAAACACCATATATTTT
>-|-|TRBV2|TRBJ1-2
CASSSGSEGYTF
TGTGCCAGCTCTTCTGGCTCGGAGGGCTACACCTTC
>-|-|TRBV2|TRBJ1-5
CASTGGTGNQPQHF
TGTGCCAGCACTGGTGGAACAGGGAATCAGCCCCAGCATTTT
>TRBD1|-|TRBV4-2|TRBJ1-2
CASSSGQGNYGYTF
TGTGCCAGCAGTTCTGGACAGGGGAACTATGGCTACACCTTC
>TRBD2|-|TRBV30|TRBJ2-5
CAWIPGGRDSQYF
TGTGCCTGGATTCCGGGGGGACGGGACTCCCAGTACTTC
>TRBD1|-|TRBV19|TRBJ1-1
CASNTDRGNTEAFF
TGTGCCAGTAATACGGACAGGGGGAACACTGAAGCTTTCTTT
>TRBD2|-|TRBV9|TRBJ2-2
CASSVGLTGGNTGELFF
TGTGCCAGCAGCGTAGGGCTTACGGGGGGGAACACCGGGGAGCTGTTTTTT
>TRBD1|once|TRBV7-9|TRBJ1-4
CASQIGQGTTNEKLFF
TGTGCCAGCCAGATCGGACAGGGCACAACTAATGAAAAACTGTTTTTT
>-|-|TRBV5-1|TRBJ1-5
CASSLGQAPNQPQHF
TGCGCCAGCAGCTTGGGGCAGGCCCCCAATCAGCCCCAGCATTTT
>TRBD1|once|TRBV18|TRBJ1-2
CASSQGQSYGYTF
TGTGCCAGCTCTCAGGGACAGAGCTATGGCTACACCTTC
>-|many|TRBV4-2|TRBJ2-7
CASSQDWSSYEQYF
TGTGCCAGCAGCCAAGACTGGAGCTCCTACGAGCAGTACTTC
>TRBD1|medium-sized|TRBV29-1|TRBJ1-1
CSANRGSTEAFF
TGCAGCGCCAACAGGGGAAGCACTGAAGCTTTCTTT
>TRBD1|-|TRBV29-1|TRBJ1-1
CSVHPQDRVGESF
TGCAGCGTCCACCCCCAGGACAGGGTCGGGGAAAGCTTT
>TRBD2|-|TRBV24-1|TRBJ2-3
CATSDPIAGGYSDTQYF
TGTGCCACCAGTGATCCCATAGCGGGAGGTTACTCAGATACGCAGTATTTT
>-|-|TRBV16|TRBJ1-5
CASSQFEAQPQHF
TGTGCCAGCAGCCAATTTGAGGCTCAGCCCCAGCATTTT
>-|-|TRBV7-2|TRBJ1-4
CASSSRGATNEKLFF
TGTGCCAGCAGCTCCAGGGGTGCAACTAATGAAAAACTGTTTTTT
>TRBD2|once|TRBV10-3|TRBJ2-3
CAISERLPSGDTDTQYF
TGTGCCATCAGTGAGAGGTTGCCTAGCGGAGACACAGATACGCAGTATTTT
>-|-|TRBV18|TRBJ2-7
CASSPRQDGSYEQYF
TGTGCCAGCTCACCGCGACAGGATGGGTCCTACGAGCAGTACTTC
>TRBD1|-|TRBV18|TRBJ1-1
CASSPPGTGRGWTEAFF
TGTGCCAGCTCACCACCTGGGACAGGACGCGGGTGGACTGAAGCTTTCTTT
>-|-|TRBV19|TRBJ1-3
CASSRPGSRFSGNTIYF
TGTGCCAGTAGTCGACCGGGTTCCAGATTCTCTGGAAACACCATATATTTT
>-|-|TRBV4-3|TRBJ2-7
CASSQDNAGLYEQYF
TGCGCCAGCAGCCAAGATAATGCAGGGCTGTACGAGCAGTACTTC
>TRBD1|-|TRBV7-2|TRBJ1-4
CASSAPGQGLEKLFF
TGTGCCAGCAGCGCCCCGGGACAGGGTCTTGAAAAACTGTTTTTT
>-|-|TRBV6-2/TRBV6-3|TRBJ1-5
CASSYGGRRPIYSNQPQHF
TGTGCCAGCAGTTACGGGGGGAGAAGGCCAATATATAGCAATCAGCCCCAGCATTTT
>TRBD1|-|TRBV9|TRBJ2-1
CASSVVQGGVEQFF
TGTGCCAGCAGCGTAGTACAGGGGGGAGTTGAGCAGTTCTTC
>TRBD1|-|TRBV18|TRBJ1-1
CASSPRTGATLEAFF
TGTGCCAGCTCACCGCGGACAGGCGCGACGTTGGAAGCTTTCTTT
>-|-|TRBV9|TRBJ2-2
CASLSDTGELFF
TGTGCCAGCCTTAGTGACACCGGGGAGCTGTTTTTT
>-|many|TRBV25-1|TRBJ1-1
CASSGLEGVNTEAFF
TGTGCCAGCAGTGGCCTCGAAGGGGTTAACACTGAAGCTTTCTTT
>-|once|TRBV12-3/TRBV12-4|TRBJ1-4
CASSLYGEKLFF
TGTGCCAGCAGTTTATACGGCGAAAAACTATTTTTT
>-|once|TRBV19|TRBJ1-4
CASSDRLQNEKLFF
TGTGCCAGTAGTGACAGGCTCCAAAATGAAAAACTGTTTTTT
>TRBD2|-|TRBV5-1|TRBJ2-5
CASSGGLAGQETQYF
TGCGCCAGCAGCGGGGGACTAGCGGGACAAGAGACCCAGTACTTC
>TRBD1|few|TRBV7-2|TRBJ1-1
CASSPRTGLNTEAFF
TGTGCCAGCAGCCCTCGGACAGGGTTGAACACTGAAGCTTTCTTT
>-|-|TRBV12-3/TRBV12-4|TRBJ1-2
CASSVHRDGYTF
TGTGCCAGCAGTGTACACAGGGATGGCTACACCTTC
>-|once|TRBV28|TRBJ1-1
CASSLGGLNTEAFF
TGTGCCAGCAGTTTGGGGGGACTGAACACTGAAGCTTTCTTT
>-|-|TRBV7-2|TRBJ2-1
CASSLAGRGDNEQFF
TGTGCCAGCAGCTTAGCGGGCAGGGGAGACAATGAGCAGTTCTTC
>-|few|TRBV21-1|TRBJ1-5
CASTTSPVAQHF
TGTGCCAGCACAACCTCGCCGGTGGCCCAGCATTTT
>TRBD2|-|TRBV18|TRBJ2-7
CASSPRRLGTSAYEQYF
TGTGCCAGCTCACCACGGCGACTCGGGACTAGTGCCTACGAGCAGTACTTC
>-|-|TRBV7-2|TRBJ1-1
CASSLARKPPGAFF
TGTGCCAGCAGCTTAGCAAGAAAACCTCCCGGGGCTTTCTTT
>-|-|TRBV7-9|TRBJ2-2
CASSLGARIYAGELFF
TGTGCCAGCAGCTTAGGGGCCCGCATTTACGCCGGGGAGCTGTTTTTT